This record covers a single TCR beta chain. Its antigen is still unknown. Base qualities were left out, and no much larger clone turns up one base away. The data were taken from a study of early T cells in non-severe SARS-CoV-2 infection (dated by TCRdb to the early 2020s). The study in broad terms: TCR sequencing used bulk RNA from unsorted whole blood, so alpha and beta chains could not be paired. The study at large found these results: VDJdb matching was skewed toward anti-spike CD8 responses and likely underestimated virus-specific expansions by missing private and CD4 specificities.

Set within a cohort of healthcare workers in London, UK, this nested case-control study involved weekly PCR testing of nasopharyngeal swabs along with blood sampling. Healthcare workers were recruited between 23 and 31 March 2020, during the week of the UK lockdown, and were followed weekly for up to 16 weeks. There are 12 amino acids in the CDR3, from cysteine to phenylalanine inclusive. Only CDR3 DNA remains: 36 bases, in frame from the first base. The junction shows trimming of 4 bases on V and 8 bases on J, and the gene matches do not reach 3 bases of it. CDR1 SQVTM and CDR2 ANQGSEA were looked up in the germline V gene. Libraries came from 5' RACE. Sequencing used a NextSeq 500. In the TCR library protocol, unique molecular identifiers were attached to individual cDNA molecules to correct for PCR bias and sequencing error. Both TCR alpha and beta chains were sequenced, and tight co-correlation was observed between alpha and beta sequence abundances in each sample. The study's own analysis went as follows. Decombinator V4 was used to perform V gene, J gene and CDR3 annotation of TCR sequences. TCRs were defined as expanded if a significant change between any two time points was detected under a Poisson model with p below 0.0001. Abundances of TCRs were expressed as counts per million after normalisation to the total number of TCRs sequenced in each sample. TRAV1-2 paired with TRAJ12, TRAJ20 or TRAJ33 defined MAIT TCRs, while TRAV10 paired with TRAJ18 defined iNKT TCRs. VDJdb, accessed 1 November 2021, was searched for CMV, EBV and SARS-CoV-2 annotated TCRs, excluding TCRs annotated for multiple antigens. TCRdb applied fastp at Q25 and MiXCR to the public reads, then kept only in-frame beta chains. All rows with the same CDR3 protein become a single entry with the most common DNA and genes. It is TCRdb's table, rather than the study itself, that gives the V and J calls and clone size. For this sample the table gives under 95,000 distinct CDR3 sequences, of which more than 10% were detected only once. 3.5% to 5.5% of the sample is held by the ten biggest clonotypes.

This chain joins TRBV29-1 to TRBJ2-1; TRBD2 matches 9 bases in the middle. Material: whole blood. This receptor was taken from an adult who was a healthcare worker with PCR-confirmed SARS-CoV-2 infection or an uninfected control (not recorded which). In nucleotides, the sequence is TGCAGCGTTGGGCTAGCGGGGTATGAGCAGTTCTTC. Translated, it reads CSVGLAGYEQFF.